The 10 T cell receptor beta chains given below trace back to one sample, sequenced in a study of spatial heterogeneity in lung cancer. Time point meaning: sample taken at primary tumor resection. TCRs were sequenced from unsorted whole RNA of tumor, nontumor lung or PBMC. TCRdb re-derived calls from the 5' RACE reads in MiXCR, one entry per CDR3 protein. The sample holds over 10,000 distinct CDR3 sequences, about 5.1% seen once. Here the sequenced sample was lung tumor tissue, taken at surgery. These receptors came from a human donor with early-stage non-small cell lung cancer.

This clonotype was counted ten times or more. The library was prepared for alpha chains; this beta chain is a stray read, so its frequency means little. This sequence joins TRBV4-3 and TRBJ2-2; 8 bases are shared with TRBD1. This CDR3 comprises 17 residues. V trimming: 0 bases; J trimming: 6 bases; junction bases outside the gene matches: 9. Per the germline V gene, CDR1 is LGHNA and CDR2 is YSLEER. CDR3 region: CASSQDQYRGAAGELFF. Here the CDR3 DNA reads TGCGCCAGCAGCCAAGATCAGTACAGGGGGGCCGCCGGGGAGCTGTTTTTT.

This clonotype was counted at least ten times. In a library made to pick up alpha chains, this beta chain is a stray read with a size that means little. The chain links TRBV29-1 to TRBJ2-5; D might be TRBD1 (6 bases). Germline V gene data show CDR1 as SQVTM and CDR2 as ANQGSEA. The CDR3 runs 13 residues. Deletions cut 7 bases from V and 0 bases from J, with 12 bases between. For the CDR3, the DNA is TGCAGCGCCCCGGGACATAACCAAGAGACCCAGTACTTC. This codes for CSAPGHNQETQYF.

This clonotype was counted many times. With the library built for alpha chains, this beta chain is off target and its frequency is not meaningful. The V call is TRBV29-1, the J call TRBJ2-1, with D hard to call. The CDR3 length is 14 residues. Deletions cut 3 bases from V and 0 bases from J, with 9 bases between. Germline V gene lookup returns CDR1 SQVTM and CDR2 ANQGSEA. CDR3 sequence reads: CSVEQLSSYNEQFF. The CDR3 DNA reads TGCAGCGTTGAGCAGTTGAGCTCCTACAATGAGCAGTTCTTC.

This clonotype appeared many times. A library prepared for alpha chains yielded this beta chain as an off-target read; its size is of little meaning. This chain links TRBV12-3 or TRBV12-4 with TRBJ1-1, with 9 nucleotides matching TRBD1. The CDR3 runs to 14 residues. Trimming cost V 5 bases and J 3 bases; bases outside gene matches: 4. For the CDR3, the DNA is TGTGCCAGCAGTACCAACAGGGGGCACACTGAAGCTTTCTTT. Translation gives CASSTNRGHTEAFF.

This clonotype has at least ten counts. This beta chain is a stray read from a library made for alpha chains; its abundance is not meaningful. The chain combines TRBV7-3 with TRBJ2-3; possible D gene TRBD2, 6 bases. This CDR3 is built from 16 residues. Germline V gene data show CDR1 as SGHTA and CDR2 as FQGTGA. The germline V and J ends were trimmed by 4 bases and 0 bases, with 14 bases remaining between them. CDR3 nucleotides: TGTGCCAGCAGCTGGAGGGGAGCAACAAGCACAGATACGCAGTATTTT. This sequence encodes CASSWRGATSTDTQYF.

This clonotype came up many times. Because this beta chain is a stray read in a library intended to capture alpha chains, its abundance should not be given much weight. This chain connects TRBV5-1 to TRBJ1-2; D gene uncertain. Germline CDR1 and CDR2: SGHRS and YFSETQ. CDR3 size: 14 residues. Trimming removed 0 bases at V and 7 bases at J, with 13 bases between. The CDR3 DNA reads TGCGCCAGCAGCTTGGAGGCAGTTCAGTCTGGCTACACCTTC. It yields the protein CASSLEAVQSGYTF.

There are many counts of this clonotype. A library prepared for alpha chains yielded this beta chain as an off-target read; its size is of little meaning. The V call is TRBV20-1, the J call TRBJ1-1, with TRBD1 matching 8 bases. With V trimmed by 5 bases and J by 6 bases, 8 bases remained unmatched. The germline gives CDR1 DFQATT, CDR2 SNEGSKA (reference sequence). The CDR3 loop spans 13 amino acids. As DNA, the CDR3 is TGCAGTGCTCACGCCGCAGGGGGCTCTGAAGCTTTCTTT. Its translation: CSAHAAGGSEAFF.

In regard to this clonotype: Since the library was made to target alpha chains, this beta chain is a stray read and its abundance is not meaningful. This chain connects TRBV15 to TRBJ2-7; D is ambiguous. This CDR3 has 12 residues. The V end lost 0 bases, the J end lost 4 bases, and 4 bases lay between the germline ends. Germline CDR1 reads LNHNV; CDR2 reads YYDKDF (reference sequence). The DNA for the CDR3 is TGTGCCACCAGCAGAGATCGGTACGAGCAGTACTTC. This codes for CATSRDRYEQYF.

This clonotype has a count of ten or more. Found in a library prepared for alpha chains, this beta chain is an off-target read, and its abundance has little meaning. The rearrangement uses TRBV7-2 and TRBJ2-4; TRBD2 aligns across 12 bases. Germline assignment: CDR1 SGHTA and CDR2 FQGNSA. The CDR3 has 20 residues. Trimming took 4 bases from V and 0 from J; bases not matched to a gene: 13. CDR3 sequence: CASSYPTSGGPDLAKNIQYF. In DNA, the CDR3 is TGTGCCAGCAGCTACCCGACTAGCGGGGGACCCGACTTAGCCAAAAACATTCAGTACTTC.

This clonotype appeared a few times. This beta chain represents an off-target read in a library built for alpha chains; its size is of limited meaning. V usage is TRBV18 and J usage is TRBJ1-1; D perhaps matches TRBD1 (6 bases). This CDR3 is 14 amino acids long. V was shortened by 4 bases and J by 3 bases, with 12 bases between the two germline ends. Germline V CDR1 and CDR2: KGHSH, LQKENI. Here the CDR3 reads CASSLQGPDTEAFF. CDR3 DNA sequence: TGTGCCAGCTCACTCCAGGGGCCGGACACTGAAGCTTTCTTT.